The 22 T cell receptor beta chains below come from one sample, sequenced in a study of T cells in Graves' hyperthyroidism and ophthalmopathy. Amplified regions were TCR beta CDR3 sequences from RNA transcripts. When the TCR CDR3 underwent first-round RT-PCR, the HTBI primer set was used. TCRdb re-derived calls from the multiplex PCR reads in MiXCR, one entry per CDR3 protein. The sample has more than 550,000 distinct CDR3 sequences, 17% seen once. The specimen was blood. These receptors came from a man aged 50 to 59 with Graves' hyperthyroidism.

Many counts were recorded for this clonotype. The chain uses TRBV11-2 and TRBJ2-5; no firm D call. This CDR3 is 15 amino acids long. Trimming shortened V by 2 bases and J by 2 bases, and 12 bases separated the two germline ends. Germline values: CDR1 SGHAT, CDR2 FQNNGV. CDR3: CASSLITTPQETQYF. The CDR3 DNA is TGTGCCAGCAGCTTAATAACCACACCACAAGAGACCCAGTACTTC.

About this clonotype itself: This may be a read error: a much more frequent sequence differs by one nucleotide. The chain combines TRBV25-1 with TRBJ2-1, with a tentative D call TRBD2 (6 bases). Germline V gene lookup returns CDR1 MGHDK and CDR2 SYGVNS. The V and J ends lost 2 bases and 5 bases respectively, with 16 bases between them. The CDR3 has 16 amino acids. CDR3 amino acids: CASSEDLGGKDNEQFF. The CDR3, as DNA: TGTGCCAGCAGTGAAGATTTGGGCGGGAAAGACAATGAGCAGTTCTTC.

At least ten counts were recorded for this clonotype. At one of its ends the junction is not consistent with the germline gene, which may arise from a read error. V and J are TRBV7-7 and TRBJ2-1, with 15 positions matching TRBD2. The CDR3 totals 14 residues. CDR1 and CDR2 (germline): SSHAT, FNYEAQ (reference sequence). In DNA form, the CDR3 reads TGTGCTAGCAGCGCCGGACTAGCGGGAGGGGAGCAGTTCTTC. This codes for CASSAGLAGGEQFF.

In its sample, this clonotype was seen a few times. The V call is TRBV7-3, the J call TRBJ2-2, with 7 bases aligning to TRBD2. The CDR3 has 16 amino acids. J gave up 2 bases and V 2 bases, and 5 bases lay outside the gene matches. CDR1 and CDR2 (germline): SGHTA, FQGTGA. In DNA, the CDR3 is TGTGCCAGCAGCTTAGCGGGAGTTAGAAACACCGGGGAGCTGTTTTTT. Translating it yields CASSLAGVRNTGELFF. The entire variable domain, with the rest obtained from reference TRBV7-3 and TRBJ2-2, is as follows: GAGVSQTPSNKVTEKGKYVELRCDPISGHTALYWYRQSLGQGPEFLIYFQGTGAADDSGLPNDRFFAVRPEGSVSTLKIQRTERGDSAVYLCASSLAGVRNTGELFFGEGSRLTVL.

This clonotype came up many times. CDR3 nucleotide sequence: TGTGCCAGCAGCTTTAGAGCCCGGACTAGCGGGAGGAGAGAGACCCAGTACTTC. Encoded protein: CASSFRARTSGRRETQYF. The chain carries TRBV7-2 and TRBJ2-5; TRBD2 aligns across 14 bases. The germline V gene encodes CDR1 SGHTA and CDR2 FQGNSA. V lost 3 bases to trimming and J lost 4 bases; unmatched junction nucleotides: 10. CDR3 length: 18 amino acids. The full variable domain, in which reference TRBV7-2 and TRBJ2-5 provide the parts outside the CDR3, is GAGVSQSPSNKVTEKGKDVELRCDPISGHTALYWYRQSLGQGLEFLIYFQGNSAPDKSGLPSDRFSAERTGGSVSTLTIQRTQQEDSAVYLCASSFRARTSGRRETQYFGPGTRLLVL.

This clonotype has at least ten counts. The rearrangement links TRBV6-5 to TRBJ2-5; D gene unclear. V gave up 2 bases and J gave up 2 bases, with 9 bases separating them. The germline gives CDR1 MNHEY, CDR2 SVGAGI. CDR3 length: 14 residues. For the CDR3, the DNA is TGTGCCAGCAGTTACGGGGTAGCTCAAGAGACCCAGTACTTC. Its translation: CASSYGVAQETQYF.

This clonotype was observed at least ten times. The CDR3 DNA sequence: TGTGCCAGCAGCTTGTTAGCGGGATTGGTTGAGCAGTTCTTC. Amino acids: CASSLLAGLVEQFF. This chain joins TRBV11-2 and TRBJ2-1; 8 bases are shared with TRBD2. This CDR3 is built from 14 residues. Germline V gene lookup returns CDR1 SGHAT and CDR2 FQNNGV. The V and J ends lost 3 bases and 9 bases, in that order; junction bases with no gene match: 7.

V usage is TRBV20-1 and J usage is TRBJ2-2, with TRBD1 identical over 7 bases. This CDR3 region has 12 residues. V lost 7 bases, J lost 6 bases, and 5 bases stayed unmatched. The germline gives CDR1 DFQATT, CDR2 SNEGSKA (reference sequence). The CDR3: CSGQGMSGELFF. The CDR3 DNA follows: TGCAGTGGACAGGGAATGTCCGGGGAGCTGTTTTTT.

The chain carries TRBV3-1 and TRBJ2-1; D possibly corresponds to TRBD2 (6 bases). There are 14 residues in the CDR3. V lost 5 bases and J 2 bases, leaving 10 bases between the germline ends. Germline V gene lookup returns CDR1 LGHDT and CDR2 YNNKEL (reference sequence). Here the CDR3 reads CASSSRDTYNEQFF. CDR3 nucleotide sequence: TGTGCCAGCAGCTCGCGGGATACCTACAATGAGCAGTTCTTC.

This clonotype occurred a few times. This rearrangement joins TRBV20-1 to TRBJ2-1; 7 bases fit TRBD2. In germline, CDR1 is DFQATT, CDR2 SNEGSKA (reference sequence). The CDR3 spans 15 residues. Trimming cost V 2 bases and J 9 bases; bases outside gene matches: 13. CDR3 nucleotides: TGCAGTGCTAGAAAGTTAGTCGCACCGGGGGGTGAGCAGTTCTTC. It translates to CSARKLVAPGGEQFF.

In this sample, this clonotype turned up a few times. V usage is TRBV24-1 and J usage is TRBJ1-5; 9 bases are a match to TRBD1. Trimming cost V 11 bases and J 6 bases; bases outside gene matches: 10. From germline, CDR1 is KGHDR and CDR2 SFDVKD. This CDR3 contains 14 residues. The chain's CDR3 is CANHPGQGAQPQHF. CDR3 bases: TGTGCCAATCACCCGGGACAGGGCGCTCAGCCCCAGCATTTT.

The chain uses TRBV24-1 and TRBJ2-3; D may be TRBD1 (5 bases). Trimming shortened V by 1 base and J by 0 bases, and 13 bases separated the two germline ends. The CDR3 has 17 residues. Per the germline V gene, CDR1 is KGHDR and CDR2 is SFDVKD. The CDR3 DNA reads as TGTGCCACCAGTGATTTAACAGGCTCCCCCAGCACAGATACGCAGTATTTT. Amino acid sequence: CATSDLTGSPSTDTQYF.

The chain joins TRBV5-1 to TRBJ2-7; D is uncertain. V shed 4 bases and J shed 6 bases, with 17 bases lying between them. The CDR3 sequence is 14 residues long. CDR1 is SGHRS, CDR2 YFSETQ, per germline. The DNA for the CDR3 is TGCGCCAGCAGCCCACTGGGATATCTTGCCGAGCAGTACTTC. It is translated as CASSPLGYLAEQYF.

This clonotype has ten or more counts. V and J are TRBV7-6 and TRBJ2-1, with TRBD1 identical over 7 bases. CDR1 and CDR2 from the germline V gene are SGHVS and FNYEAQ. The J segment lost 8 bases and the V segment lost 1 base, leaving 20 bases of the junction unmatched. The CDR3 loop spans 19 amino acids. This CDR3 reads CASSLEPLGWGQIYHEQFF. The CDR3 bases are TGTGCCAGCAGCTTAGAACCGTTAGGGTGGGGACAGATTTACCATGAGCAGTTCTTC.

The V call is TRBV11-2, the J call TRBJ2-3; 9 bases align to TRBD2. Per germline, CDR1 SGHAT and CDR2 FQNNGV. This CDR3 has 17 residues. The V and J ends lost 1 base and 0 bases, in that order; junction bases with no gene match: 5. As DNA, the CDR3 is TGTGCCAGCAGCTTAGTGACTAGCGGTCCTAGCACAGATACGCAGTATTTT. Its protein is CASSLVTSGPSTDTQYF. The full variable domain, in which reference TRBV11-2 and TRBJ2-3 provide the parts outside the CDR3, is EAGVAQSPRYKIIEKRQSVAFWCNPISGHATLYWYQQILGQGPKLLIQFQNNGVVDDSQLPKDRFSAERLKGVDSTLKIQPAKLEDSAVYLCASSLVTSGPSTDTQYFGPGTRLTVL.

The sample holds a few counts of this clonotype. The rearrangement links TRBV11-2 to TRBJ2-2, with a tentative D call TRBD2 (5 bases). V gave up 7 bases and J gave up 0 bases, with 12 bases separating them. The CDR3 has 15 residues. Germline V lookup: CDR1 SGHAT, CDR2 FQNNGV. The DNA of the CDR3 is TGTGCCAGCACCTTCCCGGGAACGAACACCGGGGAGCTGTTTTTT. Amino acid sequence: CASTFPGTNTGELFF.

Of note for this clonotype: Just one base apart from a much larger clone, this may be a read error. This chain uses TRBV12-3 or TRBV12-4 with TRBJ2-1; 10 bases match TRBD2. The DNA end favors TRBJ2-7, so the J call may be wrong. The CDR3 loop spans 17 amino acids. The chain's CDR3 is CASSLASGRLTYNEQYF. The CDR3 bases are TGTGCCAGCAGTTTAGCTAGCGGGAGGTTGACCTACAATGAGCAGTACTTC.

This clonotype came up many times. CDR3 protein: CASSLDGRALNEQFF. The CDR3 coding sequence is TGTGCCAGCAGCTTAGACGGGAGGGCCCTCAATGAGCAGTTCTTC. The chain uses TRBV7-6 and TRBJ2-1, with 8 bases lining up with TRBD2. The CDR3 is made up of 15 amino acids. Trimming removed 1 base from V and 6 bases from J; junction bases left unmatched: 5. Germline CDR1 and CDR2: SGHVS and FNYEAQ.

This clonotype was detected a few times. The J gene is TRBJ1-6, the V gene TRBV6-1; 10 nucleotides match TRBD1. V lost 9 bases and J lost 7; bases outside the gene matches: 9. CDR3 length equals 15 residues. The germline V gene encodes CDR1 MNHNS and CDR2 SASEGT. The CDR3 is CASQRDRGWNSPLHF. DNA of the CDR3: TGTGCCAGTCAGAGGGACAGGGGCTGGAATTCACCCCTCCACTTT.

The sample holds many counts of this clonotype. The chain has TRBV7-2 and TRBJ1-1; no firm D call. The CDR3 sequence is 15 residues long. V lost 0 bases and J lost 0, with 8 bases in between. Germline loops: CDR1 SGHTA, CDR2 FQGNSA. The CDR3 is CASSLALGMNTEAFF. As DNA, the CDR3 is TGTGCCAGCAGCTTAGCGCTGGGGATGAACACTGAAGCTTTCTTT.

V is TRBV20-1 and J is TRBJ1-5, with D uncertain. The germline gives CDR1 DFQATT, CDR2 SNEGSKA (reference sequence). This CDR3 spans 14 amino acids. Trimming pared 7 bases from V and 6 bases from J, leaving 19 bases between. The CDR3 sequence is CSGKSPGSSQPQHF. The CDR3 coding sequence is TGCAGTGGCAAAAGCCCAGGATCCTCTCAGCCCCAGCATTTT.

This clonotype has ten or more counts. The rearrangement links TRBV25-1 to TRBJ2-7, with 15 bases that match TRBD2. Losses at the gene ends were 6 bases for V and 6 bases for J; bases not matched to a gene: 6. The CDR3 is 15 residues long. The germline gives CDR1 MGHDK, CDR2 SYGVNS. The CDR3 DNA is TGTGCCAGCAGAGGGACTAGCGGGGGGTCTCGCGAGCAGTACTTC. Translated: CASRGTSGGSREQYF.